The 30 T cell receptor beta chains listed next were all sequenced from one sample in a study of T-cell memory formation after mild COVID-19 (dated by TCRdb to the early 2020s). Receptors were amplified or captured by 5' RACE. The sample was run on an Illumina NovaSeq 6000. The public reads were quality trimmed at Q25 with fastp and then assembled into clones with MiXCR by TCRdb, keeping productive beta chains. Duplicate CDR3 protein sequences are folded into a single record with the most common DNA and genes. The sample table shows 140,000 or so distinct CDR3 sequences, and roughly a fifth are seen once. The top ten hold approximately 2.4% of the sample. Sample: PBMCs or a T cell subset sorted from them (not recorded which). All receptors come from an adult woman who had mild COVID-19 (a few samples of this study predate the infection). The sample titles of this study are shuffled in the database, so cell type and time point are left out; the donor was told from shared clones.

V is TRBV5-1 and J is TRBJ1-5; TRBD1 aligns across 7 bases. The CDR3 is made up of 17 amino acids. Trimming cost V 4 bases and J 6 bases; bases outside gene matches: 16. Germline V lookup: CDR1 SGHRS, CDR2 YFSETQ. The CDR3 DNA reads TGCGCCAGCAGCCCCGGACACGAGGGGGCTTACAGTCAGCCCCAGCATTTT. Its translation is CASSPGHEGAYSQPQHF. Full variable domain (rest looked up from reference TRBV5-1 and TRBJ1-5): KAGVTQTPRYLIKTRGQQVTLSCSPISGHRSVSWYQQTPGQGLQFLFEYFSETQRNKGNFPGRFSGRQFSNSRSEMNVSTLELGDSALYLCASSPGHEGAYSQPQHFGDGTRLSIL.

The genes are TRBV12-3 or TRBV12-4 and TRBJ2-3; 8 bases map to TRBD2. Unmatched junction bases numbered 5, after V lost 6 bases and J lost 0 bases. This CDR3 comprises 15 residues. The DNA for the CDR3 is TGTGCCAGCAGCGCGGGGGGCCCAAGCACAGATACGCAGTATTTT. This sequence encodes CASSAGGPSTDTQYF.

This clonotype was detected a few times. The rearrangement uses TRBV7-2 and TRBJ2-3; D call uncertain. CDR3 length equals 14 residues. The germline gives CDR1 SGHTA, CDR2 FQGNSA. V was shortened by 0 bases and J by 1 base, with 5 bases between the two germline ends. The CDR3: CASSLAPGTDTQYF. The CDR3 nucleotides read TGTGCCAGCAGCTTAGCCCCGGGCACAGATACGCAGTATTTT.

The table lists this clonotype with many counts. At one end the junction does not follow the germline gene, possibly because of a read error. The chain is built from TRBV7-7 and TRBJ2-2; a possible D gene is TRBD1 (5 bases). This CDR3 comprises 15 residues. Per the germline V gene, CDR1 is SSHAT and CDR2 is FNYEAQ (reference sequence). CDR3 in DNA: TGTGCTAGCAGCTCTCGCTTGGGGCAGTCCGGGGAGCTGTTTTTT. It translates to CASSSRLGQSGELFF.

The genes are TRBV5-1 and TRBJ2-6; no reliable D call. V was cut by 4 bases and J by 2 bases, with 10 bases left in between. The CDR3 covers 15 residues. CDR1 SGHRS and CDR2 YFSETQ come from the germline V gene. CDR3 bases: TGCGCCAGCAGCAACCTCGACCCTGGGGCCAACGTCCTGACTTTC. It is translated as CASSNLDPGANVLTF. Full variable domain (remainder filled in from reference TRBV5-1 and TRBJ2-6): KAGVTQTPRYLIKTRGQQVTLSCSPISGHRSVSWYQQTPGQGLQFLFEYFSETQRNKGNFPGRFSGRQFSNSRSEMNVSTLELGDSALYLCASSNLDPGANVLTFGAGSRLTVL.

This sequence joins TRBV5-1 and TRBJ1-2; the D is unclear. The CDR3 has 12 residues. V was cut by 2 bases and J by 7 bases, with 9 bases left in between. Germline V gives CDR1 SGHRS, CDR2 YFSETQ. CDR3 DNA sequence: TGCGCCAGCAGCTTACCAGGTGTTGGCTACACCTTC. Protein: CASSLPGVGYTF.

This clonotype has just a few counts. CDR3 coding DNA: TGTGCCACCAGTGGGACAAAGATATCCAATGAGCAGTTCTTC. It encodes CATSGTKISNEQFF. The chain carries TRBV24-1 and TRBJ2-1; D may be TRBD1 (5 bases). The germline V gene has CDR1 KGHDR and CDR2 SFDVKD. V lost 5 bases, J lost 6 bases, and 13 bases lay in between. The CDR3 is 14 amino acids.

This clonotype was seen a few times. This chain connects TRBV12-3 or TRBV12-4 to TRBJ1-1; 7 positions match TRBD1. Unmatched junction bases numbered 6, after V lost 4 bases and J lost 7 bases. The CDR3 is 13 residues long. The CDR3 region is CASSSLPGGEAFF. The CDR3 region has the DNA TGTGCCAGCAGTTCCTTGCCAGGGGGTGAAGCTTTCTTT.

The table lists this clonotype with a few counts. The rearrangement uses TRBV29-1 and TRBJ2-3; 8 bases map to TRBD1. The CDR3 runs 13 residues. V lost 0 bases to trimming and J lost 6 bases; unmatched junction nucleotides: 2. The V gene's germline CDR1 is SQVTM and CDR2 ANQGSEA. The CDR3 reads CSVEDRTGDTQYF. CDR3 nucleotides: TGCAGCGTTGAAGATCGGACAGGGGATACGCAGTATTTT.

V is TRBV15 and J is TRBJ2-3; possibly TRBD1 for D (6 bases). CDR1 is LNHNV, CDR2 YYDKDF, per germline (reference sequence). CDR3 length equals 16 residues. Trimming removed 0 bases from V and 6 bases from J, with 16 bases in between. The CDR3: CATSRERLGAGDTQYF. In DNA, the CDR3 is TGTGCCACCAGCAGAGAGAGGCTGGGGGCGGGTGATACGCAGTATTTT.

With respect to this clonotype: Its ends do not fully match the called genes, so a read error is possible. The chain employs TRBV7-8 and TRBJ1-5; tentatively, D is TRBD1 (5 bases). This CDR3 spans 15 amino acids. Germline assignment: CDR1 SGHVS and CDR2 FQNEAQ. The CDR3 sequence: CASSLSRGGSQLQHF. CDR3 nucleotides: TGTGCCAGCAGCTTATCCCGCGGGGGATCTCAGCTCCAGCATTTT.

This clonotype has only a few counts. The chain has TRBV29-1 and TRBJ2-5; weak D call: TRBD1 (8 bases). The CDR3 consists of 14 residues. Germline V gene data show CDR1 as SQVTM and CDR2 as ANQGSEA. V lost 4 bases, J lost 5 bases, and 17 bases lay in between. The CDR3 region is CSVADRAGAETQYF. DNA for the CDR3: TGCAGCGTTGCGGACAGGGCGGGAGCGGAGACCCAGTACTTC.

The table lists this clonotype with a few counts. CDR3 in amino acids: CASSLRGGEAFF. In DNA, the CDR3 is TGTGCCAGCAGCCTAAGAGGAGGGGAAGCTTTCTTT. The chain uses TRBV3-1 and TRBJ1-1; unclear D gene. With 4 bases removed from V and 8 bases from J, the gap between germline ends came to 11 bases. CDR3 size: 12 residues. Germline CDR1 is LGHDT and CDR2 is YNNKEL (reference sequence).

The rearrangement links TRBV5-1 to TRBJ2-2; no definite D call. V dropped 1 base and J dropped 4 bases, with 11 bases sitting between them. Per the germline V gene, CDR1 is SGHRS and CDR2 is YFSETQ. CDR3 length equals 15 residues. The CDR3 sequence is CASSLLAVVTGELFF. The CDR3 region has the DNA TGCGCCAGCAGCTTGCTGGCAGTAGTCACCGGGGAGCTGTTTTTT.

The chain employs TRBV6-6 and TRBJ2-3, with a tentative D call TRBD1 (5 bases). Trimming removed 2 bases at V and 2 bases at J, with 11 bases between. The CDR3 contains 15 residues. From germline, CDR1 is MNHNY and CDR2 SVGAGI (reference sequence). The CDR3 DNA sequence: TGTGCCAGCAGTTACCAAGGGGCGTACACAGATACGCAGTATTTT. The encoded protein is CASSYQGAYTDTQYF.

This clonotype was seen a few times. The V gene is TRBV6-2 or TRBV6-3, the J gene TRBJ1-1; D ambiguous. CDR3 size: 14 residues. With 2 bases removed from V and 4 bases from J, the gap between germline ends came to 11 bases. Germline V gene data show CDR1 as MNHEY and CDR2 as SVGEGT. The CDR3 DNA sequence: TGTGCCAGCAGTTACCGCCTAACGAGCACTGAAGCTTTCTTT. It translates to CASSYRLTSTEAFF.

The chain links TRBV9 to TRBJ1-1; D is unclear. The CDR3 runs to 16 residues. The ends were cut back, 0 bases at V and 3 bases at J, with 15 bases in the middle. Germline V gene data show CDR1 as SGDLS and CDR2 as YYNGEE. For the CDR3, the DNA is TGTGCCAGCAGCGTAGAGATTGTGGCGGCCGACACTGAAGCTTTCTTT. Translating gives CASSVEIVAADTEAFF.

This clonotype was picked up a small number of times. This chain links TRBV7-2 with TRBJ1-5, with 8 bases matching TRBD1. The V gene end was trimmed by 5 bases and the J gene end by 6 bases; junction bases not matched to a gene: 6. Germline V gives CDR1 SGHTA, CDR2 FQGNSA. The CDR3 loop spans 14 amino acids. Here the CDR3 DNA reads TGTGCCAGCAGCCTGGACAGGGTTACTCAGCCCCAGCATTTT. Amino acid sequence: CASSLDRVTQPQHF.

The chain has TRBV7-3 and TRBJ2-5, with D tentatively TRBD1 or TRBD2 (5 bases each). V was trimmed by 6 bases and J by 1 base, leaving 15 bases between them. Germline assignment: CDR1 SGHTA and CDR2 FQGTGA. The length of the CDR3 is 15 residues. The CDR3 loop is CASSYRGRVQETQYF. The CDR3 bases are TGTGCCAGCAGTTACCGGGGACGAGTCCAAGAGACCCAGTACTTC. Filled out from reference TRBV7-3 and TRBJ2-5, the complete variable domain reads GAGVSQTPSNKVTEKGKYVELRCDPISGHTALYWYRQSLGQGPEFLIYFQGTGAADDSGLPNDRFFAVRPEGSVSTLKIQRTERGDSAVYLCASSYRGRVQETQYFGPGTRLLVL.

V gene TRBV20-1 combines with J gene TRBJ2-5; D not certain. The CDR3 sequence is 12 residues long. The germline V gene encodes CDR1 DFQATT and CDR2 SNEGSKA (reference sequence). Deletions cut 6 bases from V and 2 bases from J, with 10 bases between. CDR3 coding DNA: TGCAGTGCAACGAGTGCACAAGAGACCCAGTACTTC. Its protein is CSATSAQETQYF.

This clonotype was counted a few times. V usage is TRBV4-1 and J usage is TRBJ2-7; D is unclear. Germline V gene lookup returns CDR1 MGHRA and CDR2 YSYEKL. V lost 1 base and J 3 bases, leaving 13 bases between the germline ends. The CDR3 totals 15 residues. CDR3: CASSQVLPGDYEQYF. In DNA, the CDR3 is TGCGCCAGCAGCCAAGTCCTCCCCGGAGACTACGAGCAGTACTTC.

V and J are TRBV7-2 and TRBJ2-7; possibly TRBD2 for D (6 bases). Germline CDR1 and CDR2: SGHTA and FQGNSA. Trimming removed 3 bases at V and 2 bases at J, with 17 bases between. This CDR3 comprises 16 residues. The DNA for the CDR3 is TGTGCCAGCAGCTTCCCTCCTAGCGTAGCAACCTACGAGCAGTACTTC. It encodes CASSFPPSVATYEQYF.

This clonotype was counted a few times. The V gene is TRBV5-4, the J gene TRBJ2-3, with TRBD2 identical over 9 bases. Germline V gene lookup returns CDR1 SGHNT and CDR2 YYREEE (reference sequence). The junction had 5 bases not matched to a gene; V was cut back by 5 bases and J by 4 bases. The length of the CDR3 is 14 residues. CDR3 sequence: CASRSAGGPDTQYF. Here the CDR3 DNA reads TGTGCCAGCAGATCCGCGGGGGGGCCAGATACGCAGTATTTT.

The chain has TRBV2 and TRBJ1-1; 11 bases fit TRBD1. The CDR3 has 15 residues. In germline, CDR1 is SNHLY, CDR2 FYNNEI. V shed 6 bases and J 0 bases; nucleotides not matched to a gene: 3. The CDR3 spells CASRRTGGLNTEAFF. In nucleotides, the CDR3 is TGTGCCAGCAGACGGACAGGGGGCTTGAACACTGAAGCTTTCTTT. Drawing the rest from reference TRBV2 and TRBJ1-1, the complete variable domain is EPEVTQTPSHQVTQMGQEVILRCVPISNHLYFYWYRQILGQKVEFLVSFYNNEISEKSEIFDDQFSVERPDGSNFTLKIRSTKLEDSAMYFCASRRTGGLNTEAFFGQGTRLTVV.

This chain connects TRBV10-3 to TRBJ1-1; D ambiguous. Trimming shortened V by 10 bases and J by 5 bases, and 17 bases separated the two germline ends. This CDR3 contains 13 residues. Germline V gives CDR1 ENHRY, CDR2 SYGVKD. This chain's CDR3 is CATHDGMRTEAFF. The CDR3 nucleotides read TGTGCCACCCACGACGGCATGAGAACTGAAGCTTTCTTT.

This clonotype was counted between two and nine times. V usage is TRBV7-3 and J usage is TRBJ2-7; 8 positions match TRBD1. The germline gives CDR1 SGHTA, CDR2 FQGTGA. V trimming: 8 bases; J trimming: 7 bases; junction bases outside the gene matches: 10. CDR3 size: 13 residues. The CDR3 DNA follows: TGTGCCAGCTCGGACAGGGCTTTGGGTGAGCAGTACTTC. Residues: CASSDRALGEQYF.

V gene TRBV20-1 combines with J gene TRBJ1-1; D unresolved. Looked up from germline, CDR1 is DFQATT and CDR2 is SNEGSKA (reference sequence). The CDR3 extends over 14 amino acids. V was clipped by 2 bases and J by 4 bases, with 14 bases between them. CDR3 DNA: TGCAGTGCTAGAAGACTCGTGTCTGTCACTGAAGCTTTCTTT. This sequence encodes CSARRLVSVTEAFF.

The V gene is TRBV12-3 or TRBV12-4, the J gene TRBJ2-2, with D tentatively TRBD2 (6 bases). Trimming shortened V by 2 bases and J by 3 bases, and 13 bases separated the two germline ends. There are 16 residues in the CDR3. In DNA form, the CDR3 reads TGTGCCAGCAGTTTACCGACTAGGAGATACACCGGGGAGCTGTTTTTT. Amino acid sequence: CASSLPTRRYTGELFF.

This clonotype was recorded a few times. The chain combines TRBV7-8 with TRBJ1-2; TRBD1 is a possible D gene (6 bases). Trimming took 7 bases from V and 0 from J, leaving 18 bases between them. Germline V gives CDR1 SGHVS, CDR2 FQNEAQ. There are 16 residues in the CDR3. CDR3 sequence: CASTPRAGAANYGYTF. The CDR3 DNA reads as TGTGCCAGCACCCCAAGGGCGGGGGCAGCTAACTATGGCTACACCTTC.

This clonotype has a handful of counts. This chain links TRBV20-1 with TRBJ2-5, with D possibly being TRBD1 (6 bases). The CDR3 is 12 amino acids. Germline V gene sequence: CDR1 DFQATT, CDR2 SNEGSKA (reference sequence). Trimming took off 5 bases at V and 4 bases at J, with 11 bases between the two ends. CDR3: CSADKGVETQYF. CDR3 coding DNA: TGCAGTGCTGATAAGGGGGTAGAGACCCAGTACTTC.